This record looks at one TCR beta chain sequence and its context. What it binds is not known. The CDR3 runs to 16 residues. The V gene's germline CDR1 is SGHRS and CDR2 YFSETQ. V shed 3 bases, J shed 3 bases, and the junction held 8 bases outside the gene matches. With baseline, cycle 4 day 1, and cycle 7 day 1 as timepoints, blood was sampled. This sample stems from a study of OX40 agonist ivuxolimab in advanced cancers. On the study more broadly: Ivuxolimab is an agonistic anti-OX40 (CD134) antibody, and patients were treated with it. A mean age of 60 years, range 23 to 79, was recorded, and approximately 79% were male.

The study's findings and limits: Some of the lowest clonal expansion was seen in partial responders at 0.1-3.0 mg/kg.

Sequenced by immunoSEQ multiplex PCR; TCRdb stores in-frame clones only, minus some. Seen here are around 70,000 clones, approximately 92% observed once, and the top ten hold 9.5% to 12%. This TCR was recovered from an adult with an advanced solid tumor such as melanoma, head and neck, liver or kidney cancer. This chain joins TRBV5-1 and TRBJ1-2, with TRBD1 matching over 10 bases. Source: CD4+ or CD8+ T cells sorted from blood, taken in a trial of the OX40 agonist ivuxolimab. CDR3 sequence: CASSSMRTGGDYGYTF. The CDR3 DNA sequence: TGCGCCAGCAGCTCTATGCGGACAGGGGGTGACTATGGCTACACCTTC.